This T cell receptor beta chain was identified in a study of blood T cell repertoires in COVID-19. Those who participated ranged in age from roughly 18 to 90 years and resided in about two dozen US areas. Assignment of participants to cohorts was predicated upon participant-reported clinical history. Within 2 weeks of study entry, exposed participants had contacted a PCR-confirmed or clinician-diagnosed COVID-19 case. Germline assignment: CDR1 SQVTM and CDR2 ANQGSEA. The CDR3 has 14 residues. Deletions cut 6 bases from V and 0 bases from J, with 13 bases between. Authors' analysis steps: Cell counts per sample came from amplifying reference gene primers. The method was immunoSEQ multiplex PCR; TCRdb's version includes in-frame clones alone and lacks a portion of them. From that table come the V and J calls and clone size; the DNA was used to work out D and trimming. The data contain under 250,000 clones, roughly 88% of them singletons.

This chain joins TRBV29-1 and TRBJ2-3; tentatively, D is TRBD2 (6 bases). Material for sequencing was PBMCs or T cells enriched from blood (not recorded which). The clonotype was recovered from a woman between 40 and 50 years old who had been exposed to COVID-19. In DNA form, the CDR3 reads TGCAGCGTCCGGCGGGATAGGAGCACAGATACGCAGTATTTT. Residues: CSVRRDRSTDTQYF.